The entry below describes one TCR beta chain. The data are from a study of OX40 agonist ivuxolimab in advanced cancers. Overall study context: Partial responses were achieved by three patients, of whom one had hepatocellular carcinoma and two had cutaneous melanoma.

Autoimmune disease history or systemic immunosuppression led to patient exclusion. Germline CDR1 is SGDLS and CDR2 is YYNGEE. The CDR3 extends over 14 amino acids. V dropped 2 bases and J dropped 5; count of bases not matched to a gene: 4. Here immunoSEQ multiplex PCR was the method, and the copy in TCRdb shows in-frame clones only, minus some. The sample shows roughly 80,000 clones, approximately 91% of them seen only once. The rearrangement links TRBV9 to TRBJ2-5; TRBD1 aligns across 9 bases. Sequencing was performed on CD4+ or CD8+ T cells sorted from blood, taken in a trial of the OX40 agonist ivuxolimab. The sequence was collected from an adult with an advanced solid tumor such as melanoma, head and neck, liver or kidney cancer. The chain's CDR3 is CASSVTGGRETQYF. DNA of the CDR3: TGTGCCAGCAGCGTTACAGGGGGCCGGGAGACCCAGTACTTC.